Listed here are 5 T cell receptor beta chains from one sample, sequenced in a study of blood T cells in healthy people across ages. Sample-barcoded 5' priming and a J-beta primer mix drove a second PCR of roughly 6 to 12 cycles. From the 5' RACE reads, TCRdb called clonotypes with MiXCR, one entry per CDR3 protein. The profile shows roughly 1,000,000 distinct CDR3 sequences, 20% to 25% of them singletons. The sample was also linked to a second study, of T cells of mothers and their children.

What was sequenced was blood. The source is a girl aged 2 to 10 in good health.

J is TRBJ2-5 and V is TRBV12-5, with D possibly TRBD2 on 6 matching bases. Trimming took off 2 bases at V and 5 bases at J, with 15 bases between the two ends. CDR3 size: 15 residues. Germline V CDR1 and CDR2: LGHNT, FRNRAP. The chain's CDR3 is CASGLPQGGGETQYF. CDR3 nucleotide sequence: TGTGCTAGTGGTTTGCCCCAGGGAGGCGGGGAGACCCAGTACTTC.

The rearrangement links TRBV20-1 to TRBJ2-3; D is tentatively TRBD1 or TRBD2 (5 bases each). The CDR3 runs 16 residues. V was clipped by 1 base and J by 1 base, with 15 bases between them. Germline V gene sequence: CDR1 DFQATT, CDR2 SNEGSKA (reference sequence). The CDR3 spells CSARGTWGSGTDTQYF. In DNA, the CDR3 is TGCAGTGCTAGAGGGACATGGGGGTCAGGCACAGATACGCAGTATTTT.

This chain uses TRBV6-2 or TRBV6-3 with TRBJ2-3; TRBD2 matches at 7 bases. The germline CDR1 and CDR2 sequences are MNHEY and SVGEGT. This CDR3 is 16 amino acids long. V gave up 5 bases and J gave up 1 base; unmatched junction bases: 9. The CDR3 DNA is TGTGCCAGCAGTAGGGGATATAGCGGGCGCACAGATACGCAGTATTTT. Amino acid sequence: CASSRGYSGRTDTQYF.

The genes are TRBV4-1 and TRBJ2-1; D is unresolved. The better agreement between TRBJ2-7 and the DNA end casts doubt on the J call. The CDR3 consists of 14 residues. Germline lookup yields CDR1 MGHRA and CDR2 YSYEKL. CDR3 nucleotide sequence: TGCGCCAGCAGCCAAGTATCCTCGCATCACGAGCAGTACTTC. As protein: CASSQVSSHHEQYF.

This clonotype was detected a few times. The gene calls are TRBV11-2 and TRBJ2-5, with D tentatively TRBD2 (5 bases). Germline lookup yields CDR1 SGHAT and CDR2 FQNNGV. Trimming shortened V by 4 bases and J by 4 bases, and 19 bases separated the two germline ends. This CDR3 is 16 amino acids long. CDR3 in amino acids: CASSSGYSSLAETQYF. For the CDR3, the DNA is TGTGCCAGCAGCTCGGGATATTCGTCCTTGGCAGAGACCCAGTACTTC.